The 4 T cell receptor beta chains below were found in one sample sequenced in a study of response to subunit inactivated influenza vaccine. Using its own MiXCR run on the RT-PCR reads, TCRdb lists one record per CDR3 protein. The sample has under 200,000 distinct CDR3 sequences, more than 10% seen once. These data were likewise used in another study, on T cells expressing NK-cell markers. That work states: In generating TCR beta cDNA, 5'RACE template switching with UMIs was used.

The sequencing used CD8+ T cells sorted from PBMCs, collected approximately 13 days after vaccination. The receptors were gathered from a middle-aged man who received an inactivated influenza vaccine.

The chain is built from TRBV5-1 and TRBJ1-1; D is ambiguous. Deletions cut 1 base from V and 4 bases from J, with 14 bases between. Germline-derived CDR1 and CDR2 are SGHRS and YFSETQ. The length of the CDR3 is 15 residues. Here the CDR3 DNA reads TGCGCCAGCAGCTTGCTGTTGTTTCCTAGCACTGAAGCTTTCTTT. This encodes CASSLLLFPSTEAFF.

This clonotype occurred a few times. The chain links TRBV6-2 or TRBV6-3 to TRBJ2-7; 14 bases match TRBD2. V shed 6 bases and J 2 bases; nucleotides not matched to a gene: 3. Per the germline V gene, CDR1 is MNHEY and CDR2 is SVGEGT. The CDR3 loop spans 15 amino acids. CDR3 sequence (DNA): TGTGCCAGCAGGGGACTAGCGGGAGATCCCTACGAGCAGTACTTC. Encoded protein: CASRGLAGDPYEQYF.

The rearrangement links TRBV7-9 to TRBJ2-3; 7 nucleotides align to TRBD2. CDR3 length equals 15 residues. CDR1 is SEHNR and CDR2 is FQNEAQ in the germline V gene (reference sequence). The ends lost 7 bases at V and 8 bases at J; junction bases unmatched: 15. CDR3 loop: CASTVLAAGEGTQYF. CDR3 bases: TGTGCCAGCACCGTCCTAGCGGCGGGTGAGGGTACGCAGTATTTT.

The chain is built from TRBV7-2 and TRBJ1-1; D may be TRBD1 (5 bases). Trimming pared 8 bases from V and 1 base from J, leaving 17 bases between. The CDR3 has 15 amino acids. The germline gives CDR1 SGHTA, CDR2 FQGNSA. The CDR3 nucleotides are TGTGCCAGCGAAATCGCAGGGTTTGGGAACACTGAAGCTTTCTTT. Protein: CASEIAGFGNTEAFF.